These T cell receptor beta chains were read from a single sample in a study of blood T cell repertoires in COVID-19. Sequenced by immunoSEQ multiplex PCR; TCRdb stores in-frame clones only, minus some. This sample carries over 110,000 clones, 70% to 90% of them seen once, and the ten largest clones take 25% to 30%. The specimen was peripheral blood. The receptors here all came from a human donor in a cohort sampled during active COVID-19. Each CDR3 is given with its conserved first and last residue. D genes are given only for firm matches. Where a row states a size, it is once, few, many or the class of an expanded clone; other rows omit it.

j_call: TRBJ1-5; d_call: TRBD1; v_call: TRBV4-2; clone_size: -; cdr3_nt: TGTGCCAGCAGCCAACGGACAGGTAGTGGCAATCAGCCCCAGCATTTT; cdr3_aa: CASSQRTGSGNQPQHF
j_call: TRBJ1-1; d_call: -; v_call: TRBV29-1; clone_size: -; cdr3_nt: TGCAGCGTCGTACAGGGTAAAACTGAAGCTTTCTTT; cdr3_aa: CSVVQGKTEAFF
j_call: TRBJ1-1; d_call: TRBD1; v_call: TRBV10-3; clone_size: -; cdr3_nt: TGTGCCATCAGTGATGGGCCGGGACAGGGAAGAATCGGGACTGAAGCTTTCTTT; cdr3_aa: CAISDGPGQGRIGTEAFF
j_call: TRBJ1-5; d_call: -; v_call: TRBV19; clone_size: once; cdr3_nt: TGTGCCAGTAGTCCCGGACTTTCCTATAGCAATCAGCCCCAGCATTTT; cdr3_aa: CASSPGLSYSNQPQHF
j_call: TRBJ1-1; d_call: -; v_call: TRBV10-3; clone_size: -; cdr3_nt: TGTGCCATCACTGACAGTTCGAGGATGAACACTGAAGCTTTCTTT; cdr3_aa: CAITDSSRMNTEAFF
j_call: TRBJ1-5; d_call: -; v_call: TRBV23-1; clone_size: -; cdr3_nt: TGCGCCAGCAGTGCGGGACCGCAGATCCCTTATAGCAATCAGCCCCAGCATTTT; cdr3_aa: CASSAGPQIPYSNQPQHF
j_call: TRBJ2-3; d_call: TRBD1; v_call: TRBV6-6; clone_size: -; cdr3_nt: TGTGCCAGCAGTCTTGACAGGGAACCGCCTGCTAGCACAGATACGCAGTATTTT; cdr3_aa: CASSLDREPPASTDTQYF
j_call: TRBJ2-5; d_call: -; v_call: TRBV20-1; clone_size: -; cdr3_nt: TGCAGTGCTAGTTCGACACAAGAGACCCAGTACTTC; cdr3_aa: CSASSTQETQYF
j_call: TRBJ2-7; d_call: TRBD2; v_call: TRBV19; clone_size: -; cdr3_nt: TGTGCCAGTAGTCCTACTAGCGGGGGGGCGGAGGAGCAGTACTTC; cdr3_aa: CASSPTSGGAEEQYF
j_call: TRBJ2-2; d_call: -; v_call: TRBV29-1; clone_size: -; cdr3_nt: TGCAGCGTTGAAGATCCTGGGACAACACACCTAACCGGGGAGCTGTTTTTT; cdr3_aa: CSVEDPGTTHLTGELFF
j_call: TRBJ1-2; d_call: -; v_call: TRBV19; clone_size: -; cdr3_nt: TGTGCCAGTAGTACGAAGCAGGGTTCTAACTATGGCTACACCTTC; cdr3_aa: CASSTKQGSNYGYTF
j_call: TRBJ1-5; d_call: TRBD1; v_call: TRBV6-1; clone_size: -; cdr3_nt: TGTGCCAGCAGTGACCCCGGGACAGGGGGAAATCAGCCCCAGCATTTT; cdr3_aa: CASSDPGTGGNQPQHF
j_call: TRBJ1-5; d_call: -; v_call: TRBV5-5; clone_size: -; cdr3_nt: TGTGCCAGCAGCTTGGGGATGGGGGGTCAGCCCCAGCATTTT; cdr3_aa: CASSLGMGGQPQHF
j_call: TRBJ1-4; d_call: -; v_call: TRBV6-5; clone_size: -; cdr3_nt: TGTGCCAGCAGTTACAGGGGCAGGGTGAATGAAAAACTGTTTTTT; cdr3_aa: CASSYRGRVNEKLFF
j_call: TRBJ2-1; d_call: TRBD1; v_call: TRBV6-5; clone_size: -; cdr3_nt: TGTGCCAGCAGTTACCGGACAGGGTACAATGAGCAGTTCTTC; cdr3_aa: CASSYRTGYNEQFF